The clone carrying this TCR beta chain came up once. This sample is part of a study of blood T cell repertoires in COVID-19. Study-level information: Some COVID-19 samples were acute and others convalescent; all came from the United States, Italy and Spain. Sample material is recorded as cDNA or gDNA derived from T cells, B-cell-depleted T cells, or PBMCs.

V lost 4 bases and J lost 6, with 19 bases in between. Germline lookup yields CDR1 SGDLS and CDR2 YYNGEE. CDR3 length: 15 residues. Sequencing was performed with immunoSEQ multiplex PCR; in TCRdb, only in-frame clones are kept and a portion is missing. This table holds 200,000 to 300,000 clones, about 86% found once. The material sequenced was peripheral blood. This chain uses TRBV9 with TRBJ1-2; maybe TRBD1 (6 bases). The receptor comes from a woman aged 25 to 45 who had recovered from COVID-19. CDR3 loop: CASSREDHRAHGYTF. The CDR3 region has the DNA TGTGCCAGCAGCAGGGAAGATCACAGGGCGCATGGCTACACCTTC.